A selection of T cell receptor beta chains follows, all from one sample in a study of blood T cells in healthy people across ages. In TCRdb, the 5' RACE reads were re-called with MiXCR into one record per CDR3 protein. The sample lists around 580,000 distinct CDR3 sequences, less than 60% occurring once. The sequenced material came from blood. These receptor sequences come from a man older than 75 in good health. Each CDR3 is given with its conserved first and last residue. A D gene is named only where the DNA matches it firmly. The listing skips clone size in some rows; elsewhere it reads once, few, many or a size class.

cdr3_nt: TGTGCCAGCAGCTTGGTGGGACAGAGCACAGATACGCAGTATTTT; cdr3_aa: CASSLVGQSTDTQYF; clone_size: NA; d_call: TRBD1; j_call: TRBJ2-3; v_call: TRBV11-2
cdr3_nt: TGCAGTGCTCGACCCCTTATCCGCAGCTCCGACGAGCAGTACTTC; cdr3_aa: CSARPLIRSSDEQYF; clone_size: NA; d_call: NA; j_call: TRBJ2-7; v_call: TRBV20-1
cdr3_nt: TGTGCCAGCAGCCCACAGGGGGGTAGAGAGACCCAGTACTTC; cdr3_aa: CASSPQGGRETQYF; clone_size: few; d_call: TRBD1; j_call: TRBJ2-5; v_call: TRBV7-3
cdr3_nt: TGTGCCTGGAAGGCCGGGGAGCTGTTTTTT; cdr3_aa: CAWKAGELFF; clone_size: NA; d_call: NA; j_call: TRBJ2-2; v_call: TRBV30
cdr3_nt: TGTGCCAGCCCCAGGACAGGAGACGCAGATACGCAGTATTTT; cdr3_aa: CASPRTGDADTQYF; clone_size: NA; d_call: TRBD1; j_call: TRBJ2-3; v_call: TRBV6-4
cdr3_nt: TGTGCCAGCAGTGCGGCTAGCGGGCCCACAGATACGCAGTATTTT; cdr3_aa: CASSAASGPTDTQYF; clone_size: NA; d_call: TRBD2; j_call: TRBJ2-3; v_call: TRBV6-2/TRBV6-3
cdr3_nt: TGCAGCGTTGGCGGAGGAGGCGGGGAGCTGTTTTTT; cdr3_aa: CSVGGGGGELFF; clone_size: NA; d_call: NA; j_call: TRBJ2-2; v_call: TRBV29-1
cdr3_nt: TGTGCCAGCAGCCCCGCCCAGGATGAGACCCAGTACTTC; cdr3_aa: CASSPAQDETQYF; clone_size: NA; d_call: NA; j_call: TRBJ2-5; v_call: TRBV5-4
cdr3_nt: TGTGCCAGCAGTTTAGACCGAGCGGGAGTATATGAGCAGTTCTTC; cdr3_aa: CASSLDRAGVYEQFF; clone_size: few; d_call: TRBD2; j_call: TRBJ2-1; v_call: TRBV28
cdr3_nt: TGCGCCAGCAGCACCGGAGCGGGGCAGTCCTACGAGCAGTACTTC; cdr3_aa: CASSTGAGQSYEQYF; clone_size: few; d_call: TRBD2; j_call: TRBJ2-7; v_call: TRBV5-1
cdr3_nt: TGCGCCAGCGGAACTAATAGCGATGACAATGAGCAGTTCTTC; cdr3_aa: CASGTNSDDNEQFF; clone_size: NA; d_call: NA; j_call: TRBJ2-1; v_call: TRBV5-1
cdr3_nt: TGTGCCAGCAGCCCCGTCGGGGGACAGGGGGTCTCCTACAATGAGCAGTTCTTC; cdr3_aa: CASSPVGGQGVSYNEQFF; clone_size: NA; d_call: TRBD1; j_call: TRBJ2-1; v_call: TRBV11-1
cdr3_nt: TGTGCCAGCAGCTTACGGGCAGGGGCGACTTACGGGACCCAGTACTTC; cdr3_aa: CASSLRAGATYGTQYF; clone_size: few; d_call: NA; j_call: TRBJ2-5; v_call: TRBV7-3
cdr3_nt: TGTGCCAGCAGCGTGAGACGGGATGAATGGCAGTACTTC; cdr3_aa: CASSVRRDEWQYF; clone_size: NA; d_call: NA; j_call: TRBJ2-7; v_call: TRBV7-9
cdr3_nt: TGCAGCGTTGGGCGGGGCAGGGGCTACGAGCAGTACTTC; cdr3_aa: CSVGRGRGYEQYF; clone_size: NA; d_call: NA; j_call: TRBJ2-7; v_call: TRBV29-1
cdr3_nt: TGCAGTGCTAGGGTAGAGGGGCGGGATGGCTACACCTTC; cdr3_aa: CSARVEGRDGYTF; clone_size: NA; d_call: NA; j_call: TRBJ1-2; v_call: TRBV20-1
cdr3_nt: TGTGCCAGCAGCCCTCCCCGGACAGCTCATGAAAAACTGTTTTTT; cdr3_aa: CASSPPRTAHEKLFF; clone_size: NA; d_call: NA; j_call: TRBJ1-4; v_call: TRBV28
cdr3_nt: TGCAGCGTTAGTTCTAGCGGGATCAATGAGCAGTTCTTC; cdr3_aa: CSVSSSGINEQFF; clone_size: NA; d_call: TRBD2; j_call: TRBJ2-1; v_call: TRBV29-1
cdr3_nt: TGCAGTGGCGTCGGGAGGGGTCGGGAGACCCAGTACTTC; cdr3_aa: CSGVGRGRETQYF; clone_size: NA; d_call: TRBD2; j_call: TRBJ2-5; v_call: TRBV20-1
cdr3_nt: TGTGCCAGCAGCGGGTACTCGGGTAGGACAGATACGCAGTATTTT; cdr3_aa: CASSGYSGRTDTQYF; clone_size: few; d_call: NA; j_call: TRBJ2-3; v_call: TRBV9